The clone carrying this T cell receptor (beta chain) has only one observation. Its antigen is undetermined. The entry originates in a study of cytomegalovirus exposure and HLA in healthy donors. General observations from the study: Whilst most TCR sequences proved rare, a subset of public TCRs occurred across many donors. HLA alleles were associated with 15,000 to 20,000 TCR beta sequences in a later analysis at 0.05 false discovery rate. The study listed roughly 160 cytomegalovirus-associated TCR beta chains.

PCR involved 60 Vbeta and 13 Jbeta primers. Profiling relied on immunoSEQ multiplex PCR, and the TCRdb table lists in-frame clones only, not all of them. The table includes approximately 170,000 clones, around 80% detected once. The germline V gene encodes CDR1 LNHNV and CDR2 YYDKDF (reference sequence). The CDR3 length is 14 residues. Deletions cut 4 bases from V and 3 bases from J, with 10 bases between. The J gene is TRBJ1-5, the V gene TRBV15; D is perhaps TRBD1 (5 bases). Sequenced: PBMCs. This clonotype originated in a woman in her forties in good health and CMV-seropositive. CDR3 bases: TGTGCCACCAGCACCGGGGGTACCAATCAGCCCCAGCATTTT. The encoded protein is CATSTGGTNQPQHF.